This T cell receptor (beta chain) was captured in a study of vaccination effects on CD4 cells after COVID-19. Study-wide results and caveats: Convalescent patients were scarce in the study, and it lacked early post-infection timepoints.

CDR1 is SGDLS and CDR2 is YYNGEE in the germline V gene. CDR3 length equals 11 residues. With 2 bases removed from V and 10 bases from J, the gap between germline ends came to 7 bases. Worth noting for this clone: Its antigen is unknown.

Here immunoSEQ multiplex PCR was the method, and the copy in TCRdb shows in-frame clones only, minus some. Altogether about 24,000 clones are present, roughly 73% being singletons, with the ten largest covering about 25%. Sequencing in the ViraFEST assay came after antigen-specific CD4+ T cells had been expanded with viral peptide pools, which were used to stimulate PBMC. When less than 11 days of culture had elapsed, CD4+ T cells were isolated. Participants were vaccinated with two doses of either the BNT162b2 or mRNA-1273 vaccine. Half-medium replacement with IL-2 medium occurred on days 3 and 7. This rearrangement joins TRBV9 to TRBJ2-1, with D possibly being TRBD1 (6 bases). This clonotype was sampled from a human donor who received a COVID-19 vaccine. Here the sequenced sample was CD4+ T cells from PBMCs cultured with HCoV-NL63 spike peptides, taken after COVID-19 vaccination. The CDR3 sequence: CASSVTGEQFF. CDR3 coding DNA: TGTGCCAGCAGCGTCACAGGGGAGCAGTTCTTC.